The clone carrying this TCR beta chain was seen ten or more times. Its antigen is undetermined. From germline, CDR1 is SEHNR and CDR2 FQNEAQ (reference sequence). The CDR3 consists of 15 residues. Trimming took 3 bases from V and 6 from J; bases not matched to a gene: 7. The sample comes from a study of T-cell memory formation after mild COVID-19. About the study: For the most part, TCR clusters were specific to one donor.

Constant-segment primers served in 5'RACE that generated TCR alpha and TCR beta cDNA libraries bearing sample barcodes and UMIs. TCRdb used MiXCR to reprocess the 5' RACE reads, holding one entry per CDR3 protein. The table lists 140,000 to 150,000 distinct CDR3 sequences, approximately 5.7% of them singletons. Broader study findings: Researchers found some responding clones in pre-infection memory, a sign that cross-reactive memory joined. For contracting clones, CD4+ ones sat mainly in CM and EM, CD8+ in EMRA.

The TCR was taken from an adult woman who had mild COVID-19 (a few samples of this study predate the infection). Cell type and time point are not known. The sample taken for sequencing was PBMCs or a T cell subset sorted from them (not recorded which). The chain combines TRBV7-9 with TRBJ2-1; 8 bases align to TRBD2. For the CDR3, the DNA is TGTGCCAGCAGCTTCGGGACTAGTATAGCCAATGAGCAGTTCTTC. Its translation is CASSFGTSIANEQFF.